This TCR beta chain is drawn from a study of blood T cell repertoires in COVID-19. As originally analysed: Nucleated cell number was recorded as an estimate derived from reference gene primer amplification. Libraries were prepared by immunoSEQ multiplex PCR; TCRdb keeps only in-frame clonotypes and omits some of them. For V, J and clone size, that table is used; D and trimming come from the DNA. The repertoire holds 20,000 to 25,000 clones, with around three quarters as singletons. The CDR3 is 16 residues long. The chain joins TRBV21-1 to TRBJ1-2; TRBD1 is the table's D call, not checked against the DNA. TRBV21-1 is designated a pseudogene. The receptor's source is a man aged 55 to 70 with active COVID-19. The sample taken for sequencing was peripheral blood. The CDR3 sequence: CASTRDRGSRRGGFTF. CDR3 nucleotide sequence: TGTGCCAGCACCCGGGACAGGGGTTCGAGGCGGGGAGGGTTCACCTTC.